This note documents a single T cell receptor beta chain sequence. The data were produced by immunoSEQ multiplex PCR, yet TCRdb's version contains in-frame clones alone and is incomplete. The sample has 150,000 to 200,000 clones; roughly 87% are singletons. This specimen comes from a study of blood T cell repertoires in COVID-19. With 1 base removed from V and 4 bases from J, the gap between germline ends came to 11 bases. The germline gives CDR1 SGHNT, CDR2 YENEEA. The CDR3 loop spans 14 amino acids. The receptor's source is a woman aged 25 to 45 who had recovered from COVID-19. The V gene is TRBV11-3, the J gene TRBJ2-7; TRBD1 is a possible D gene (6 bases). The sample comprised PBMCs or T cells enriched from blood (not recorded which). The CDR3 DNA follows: TGTGCCAGCAGCTTAGCCCAGGGGACGTACGAGCAGTACTTC. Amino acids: CASSLAQGTYEQYF.